This T cell receptor (beta chain) was observed in a study of blood T cell repertoires in COVID-19. Overall study: The United States, Italy and Spain provided the acute and convalescent COVID-19 samples. Sample material is recorded as cDNA or gDNA derived from T cells, B-cell-depleted T cells, or PBMCs.

Some clones are missing from TCRdb's copy, which holds only in-frame ones; the method was immunoSEQ multiplex PCR. This table holds around 260,000 clones, around 83% found once. This CDR3 region has 13 residues. The V and J ends lost 5 bases and 1 base respectively, with 6 bases between them. The germline gives CDR1 KGHDR, CDR2 SFDVKD. Sequences were obtained from peripheral blood. J is TRBJ2-3 and V is TRBV24-1, with a possible D match to TRBD2 (6 bases). The receptor comes from a man aged 18 to 30 with active or convalescent COVID-19. CDR3 sequence (DNA): TGTGCCACCAGTGCGGGGGGCACAGATACGCAGTATTTT. Protein: CATSAGGTDTQYF.